This TCR beta chain is drawn from a study of technical replicates of blood from a few donors. The method was immunoSEQ multiplex PCR; TCRdb's version includes in-frame clones alone and lacks a portion of them. The sample has tens of thousands of clones; around 94% are singletons. After removal of 6 bases from V and 3 bases from J, the junction contained 3 bases not matched to a gene. CDR1 and CDR2 (germline): MNHNS, SASEGT. CDR3 length: 15 amino acids. The sequence derives from a human donor in good health. Sequenced material: T cells isolated from PBMCs. The chain employs TRBV6-1 and TRBJ2-2; TRBD1 matches at 11 bases. CDR3 DNA sequence: TGTGCCAGCAGCAGGACAGGGGGCGACACCGGGGAGCTGTTTTTT. Amino acid sequence: CASSRTGGDTGELFF.